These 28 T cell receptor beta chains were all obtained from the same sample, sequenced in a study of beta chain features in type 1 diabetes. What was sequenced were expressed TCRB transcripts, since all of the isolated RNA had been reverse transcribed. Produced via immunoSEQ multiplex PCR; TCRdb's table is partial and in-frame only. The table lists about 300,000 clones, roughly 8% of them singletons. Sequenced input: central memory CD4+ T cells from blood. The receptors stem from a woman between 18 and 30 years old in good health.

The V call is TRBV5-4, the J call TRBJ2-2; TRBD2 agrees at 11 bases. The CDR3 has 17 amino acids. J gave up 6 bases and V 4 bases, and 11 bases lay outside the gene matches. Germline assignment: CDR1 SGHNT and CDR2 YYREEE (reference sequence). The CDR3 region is CASSVKTSGALSGELFF. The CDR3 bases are TGTGCCAGCAGCGTCAAGACTAGCGGGGCTCTTTCCGGGGAGCTGTTTTTT.

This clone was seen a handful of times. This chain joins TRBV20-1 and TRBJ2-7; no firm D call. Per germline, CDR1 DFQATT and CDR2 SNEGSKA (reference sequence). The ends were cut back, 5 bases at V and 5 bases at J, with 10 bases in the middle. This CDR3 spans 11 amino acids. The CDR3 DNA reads TGCAGTGCTTCGCCTTCCCACGAGCAGTACGTC. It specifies CSASPSHEQYV.

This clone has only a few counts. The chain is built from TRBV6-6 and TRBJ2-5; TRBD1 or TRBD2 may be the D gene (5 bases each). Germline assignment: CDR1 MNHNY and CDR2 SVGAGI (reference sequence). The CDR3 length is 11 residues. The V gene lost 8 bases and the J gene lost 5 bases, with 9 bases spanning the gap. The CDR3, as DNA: TGTGCCAGCGGGGGACCGGAGACCCAGTACTTC. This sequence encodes CASGGPETQYF.

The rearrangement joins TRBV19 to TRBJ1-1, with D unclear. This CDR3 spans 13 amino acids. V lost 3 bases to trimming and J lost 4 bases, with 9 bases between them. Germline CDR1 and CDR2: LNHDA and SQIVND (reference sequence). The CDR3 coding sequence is TGTGCCAGTAGTATTAAGGGTGCCACTGAAGCTTTCTTT. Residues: CASSIKGATEAFF.

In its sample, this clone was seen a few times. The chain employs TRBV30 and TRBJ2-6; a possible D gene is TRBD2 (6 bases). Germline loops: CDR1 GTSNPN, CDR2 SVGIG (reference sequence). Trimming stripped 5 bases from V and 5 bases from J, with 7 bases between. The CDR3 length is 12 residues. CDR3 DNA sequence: TGTGCCTGGGGGAGGTGGGCCAACGTCCTGACTTTC. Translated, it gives CAWGRWANVLTF.

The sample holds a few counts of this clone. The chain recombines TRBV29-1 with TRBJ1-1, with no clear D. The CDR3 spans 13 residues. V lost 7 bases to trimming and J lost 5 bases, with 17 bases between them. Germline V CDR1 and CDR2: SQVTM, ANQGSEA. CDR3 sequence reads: CSGGSLWGTEAFF. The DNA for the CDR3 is TGCAGCGGTGGGAGTTTGTGGGGAACTGAAGCTTTCTTT.

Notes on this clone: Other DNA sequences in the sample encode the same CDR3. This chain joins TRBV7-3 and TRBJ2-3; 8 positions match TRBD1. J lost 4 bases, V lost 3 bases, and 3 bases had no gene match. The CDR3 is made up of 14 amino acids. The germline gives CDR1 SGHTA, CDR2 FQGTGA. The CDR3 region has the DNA TGTGCCAGCAGCTTGACAGGGGCGGCAGATACGCAGTATTTT. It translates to CASSLTGAADTQYF.

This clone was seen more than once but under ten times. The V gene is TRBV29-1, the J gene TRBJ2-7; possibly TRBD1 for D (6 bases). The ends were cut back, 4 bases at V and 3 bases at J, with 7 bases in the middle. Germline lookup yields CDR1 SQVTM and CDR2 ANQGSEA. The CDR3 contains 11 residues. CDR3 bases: TGCAGCGTTGCGACAGGCTACGAGCAGTACGTC. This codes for CSVATGYEQYV.

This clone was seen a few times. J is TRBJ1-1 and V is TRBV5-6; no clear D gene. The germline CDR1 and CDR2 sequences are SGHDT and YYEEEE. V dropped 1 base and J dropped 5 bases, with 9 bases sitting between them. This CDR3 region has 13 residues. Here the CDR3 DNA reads TGTGCCAGCAGCTTGTATGACCTGACTGAAGCTTTCTTT. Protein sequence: CASSLYDLTEAFF.

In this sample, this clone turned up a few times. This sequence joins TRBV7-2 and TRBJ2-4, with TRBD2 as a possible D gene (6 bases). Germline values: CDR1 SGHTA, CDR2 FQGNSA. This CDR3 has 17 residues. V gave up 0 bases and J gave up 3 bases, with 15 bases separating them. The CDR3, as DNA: TGTGCCAGCAGCTTAGCTCGGGACTTGTTGGGCAAAAACATTCAGTACTTC. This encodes CASSLARDLLGKNIQYF.

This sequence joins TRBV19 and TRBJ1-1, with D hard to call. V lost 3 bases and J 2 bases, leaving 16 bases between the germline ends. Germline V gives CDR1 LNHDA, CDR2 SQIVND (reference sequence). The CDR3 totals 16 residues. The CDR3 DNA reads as TGTGCCAGTAGTATTGAGTCGGGAACTCCAAACACTGAAGCTTTCTTT. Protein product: CASSIESGTPNTEAFF. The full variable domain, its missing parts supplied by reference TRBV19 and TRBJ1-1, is DGGITQSPKYLFRKEGQNVTLSCEQNLNHDAMYWYRQDPGQGLRLIYYSQIVNDFQKGDIAEGYSVSREKKESFPLTVTSAQKNPTAFYLCASSIESGTPNTEAFFGQGTRLTVV.

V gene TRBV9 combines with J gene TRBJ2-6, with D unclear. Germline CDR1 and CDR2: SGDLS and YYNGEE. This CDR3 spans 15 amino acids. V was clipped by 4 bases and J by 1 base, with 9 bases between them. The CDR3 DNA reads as TGTGCCAGCAGCCTGGGCCTATCTGGGGCCAACGTCCTGACTTTC. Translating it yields CASSLGLSGANVLTF.

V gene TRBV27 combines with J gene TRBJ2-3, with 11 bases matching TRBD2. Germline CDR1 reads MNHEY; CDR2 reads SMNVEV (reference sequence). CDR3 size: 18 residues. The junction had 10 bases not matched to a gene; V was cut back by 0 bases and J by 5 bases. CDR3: CASSLSGLAGFLEDTQYF. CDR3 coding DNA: TGTGCCAGCAGTTTATCAGGACTAGCGGGTTTTTTGGAAGATACGCAGTATTTT.

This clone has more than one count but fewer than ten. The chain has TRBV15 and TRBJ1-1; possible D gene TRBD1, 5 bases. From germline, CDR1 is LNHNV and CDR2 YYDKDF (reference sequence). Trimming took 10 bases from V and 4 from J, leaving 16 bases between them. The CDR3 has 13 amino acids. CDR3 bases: TGTGCCAGCCGCCGGGACGGATTCACTGAAGCTTTCTTT. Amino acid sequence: CASRRDGFTEAFF.

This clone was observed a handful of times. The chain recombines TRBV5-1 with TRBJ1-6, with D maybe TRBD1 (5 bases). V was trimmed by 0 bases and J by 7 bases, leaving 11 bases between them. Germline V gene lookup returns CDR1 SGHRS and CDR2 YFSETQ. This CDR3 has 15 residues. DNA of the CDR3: TGCGCCAGCAGCTTGGCCCCGACAGAAAATTCACCCCTCCACTTT. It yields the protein CASSLAPTENSPLHF.

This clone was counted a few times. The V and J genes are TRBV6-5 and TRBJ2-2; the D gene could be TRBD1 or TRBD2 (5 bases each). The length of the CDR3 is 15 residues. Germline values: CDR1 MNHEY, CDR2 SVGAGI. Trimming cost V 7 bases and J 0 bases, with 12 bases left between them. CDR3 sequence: CASKRGVANTGELFF. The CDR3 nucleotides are TGTGCCAGCAAGAGGGGAGTGGCGAACACCGGGGAGCTGTTTTTT.

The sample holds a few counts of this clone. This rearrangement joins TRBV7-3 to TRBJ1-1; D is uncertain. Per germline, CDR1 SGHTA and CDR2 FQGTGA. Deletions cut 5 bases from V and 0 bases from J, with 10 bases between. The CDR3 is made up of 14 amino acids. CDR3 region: CASSLQPMNTEAFF. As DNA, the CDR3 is TGTGCCAGCAGCCTACAGCCCATGAACACTGAAGCTTTCTTT.

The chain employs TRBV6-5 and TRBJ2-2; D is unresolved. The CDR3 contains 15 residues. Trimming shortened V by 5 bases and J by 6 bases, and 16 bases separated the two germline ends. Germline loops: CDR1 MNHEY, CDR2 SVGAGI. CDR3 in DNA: TGTGCCAGCAGTGCCTCGGTGATTGGGGCCGGGGAGCTGTTTTTT. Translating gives CASSASVIGAGELFF.

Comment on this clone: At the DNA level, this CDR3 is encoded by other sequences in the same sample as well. Here the CDR3 DNA reads TGTGCCAGCAGCCTCAGGGGAAATCAGCCCCAGCATTTT. It encodes CASSLRGNQPQHF. This chain links TRBV7-2 with TRBJ1-5; D perhaps matches TRBD1 (6 bases). This CDR3 contains 13 residues. Between the trimmed V and J ends, which lost 5 bases and 4 bases, there was a span of 9 bases. Germline V gene sequence: CDR1 SGHTA, CDR2 FQGNSA.

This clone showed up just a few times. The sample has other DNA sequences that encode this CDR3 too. CDR3 nucleotide sequence: TGTGCCAGCTCACCCAGGACAGGCCAAGAGACCCAGTACTTC. This gives the protein CASSPRTGQETQYF. The chain has TRBV18 and TRBJ2-5, with 7 positions matching TRBD1. V dropped 3 bases and J dropped 1; count of bases not matched to a gene: 2. Germline assignment: CDR1 KGHSH and CDR2 LQKENI. There are 14 residues in the CDR3.

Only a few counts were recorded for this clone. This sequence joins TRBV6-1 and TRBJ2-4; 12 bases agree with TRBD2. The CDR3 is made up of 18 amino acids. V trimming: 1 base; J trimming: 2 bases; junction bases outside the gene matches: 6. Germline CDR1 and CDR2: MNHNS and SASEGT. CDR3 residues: CASSEGLAGVPSKNIQYF. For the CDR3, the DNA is TGTGCCAGCAGTGAAGGACTAGCGGGAGTCCCATCCAAAAACATTCAGTACTTC.

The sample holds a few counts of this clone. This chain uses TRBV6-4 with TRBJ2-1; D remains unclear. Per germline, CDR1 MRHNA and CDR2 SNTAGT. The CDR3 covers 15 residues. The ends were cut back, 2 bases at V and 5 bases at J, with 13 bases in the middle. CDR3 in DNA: TGTGCCAGCAGTGACCTCCGGGCCCAAGACAATGAGCAGTTCTTC. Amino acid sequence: CASSDLRAQDNEQFF.

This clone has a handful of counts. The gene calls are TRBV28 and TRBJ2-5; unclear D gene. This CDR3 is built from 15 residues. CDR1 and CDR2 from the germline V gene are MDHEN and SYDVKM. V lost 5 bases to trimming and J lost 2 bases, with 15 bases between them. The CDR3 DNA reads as TGTGCCAGCAGTCCCTTGGACCCAATTCAAGAGACCCAGTACTTC. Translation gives CASSPLDPIQETQYF.

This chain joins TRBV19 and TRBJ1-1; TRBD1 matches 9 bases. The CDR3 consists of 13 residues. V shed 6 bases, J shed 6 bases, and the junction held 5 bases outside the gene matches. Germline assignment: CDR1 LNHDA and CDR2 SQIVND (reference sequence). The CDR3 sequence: CASSTDRGAEAFF. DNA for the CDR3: TGTGCCAGTAGCACGGACAGGGGAGCTGAAGCTTTCTTT.

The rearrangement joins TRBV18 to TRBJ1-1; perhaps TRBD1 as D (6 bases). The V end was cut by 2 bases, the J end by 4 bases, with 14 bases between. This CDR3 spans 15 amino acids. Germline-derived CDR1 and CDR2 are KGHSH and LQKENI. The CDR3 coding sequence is TGTGCCAGCTCACCAACCTACAGGGACACCACTGAAGCTTTCTTT. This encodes CASSPTYRDTTEAFF. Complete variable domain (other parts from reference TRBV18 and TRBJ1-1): NAGVMQNPRHLVRRRGQEARLRCSPMKGHSHVYWYRQLPEEGLKFMVYLQKENIIDESGMPKERFSAEFPKEGPSILRIQQVVRGDSAAYFCASSPTYRDTTEAFFGQGTRLTVV.

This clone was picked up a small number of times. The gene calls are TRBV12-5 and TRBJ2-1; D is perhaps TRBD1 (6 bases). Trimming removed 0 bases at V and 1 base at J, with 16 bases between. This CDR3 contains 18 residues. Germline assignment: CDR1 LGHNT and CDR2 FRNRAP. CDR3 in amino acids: CASGLVLILQGSYNEQFF. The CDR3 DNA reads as TGTGCTAGTGGTTTGGTACTCATATTGCAGGGGTCCTACAATGAGCAGTTCTTC.

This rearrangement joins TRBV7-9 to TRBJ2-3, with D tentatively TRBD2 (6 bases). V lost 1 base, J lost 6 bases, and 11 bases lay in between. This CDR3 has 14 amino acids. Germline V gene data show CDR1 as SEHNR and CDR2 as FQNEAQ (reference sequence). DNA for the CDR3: TGTGCCAGCAGCTTAGGGGGGGATGTGGATACGCAGTATTTT. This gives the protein CASSLGGDVDTQYF.

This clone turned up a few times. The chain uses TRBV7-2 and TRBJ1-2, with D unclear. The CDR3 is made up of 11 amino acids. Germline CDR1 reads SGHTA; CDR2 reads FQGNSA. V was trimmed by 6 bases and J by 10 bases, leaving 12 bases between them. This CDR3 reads CASRDGPVYTF. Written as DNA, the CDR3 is TGTGCCAGCAGGGACGGGCCGGTCTACACCTTC.